The source of this T cell receptor (beta chain) is a study of blood T cell repertoires in COVID-19. Study information: Samples of COVID-19 (acute and convalescent) were obtained from the United States, Italy and Spain. The analysed material was cDNA or gDNA that came from T cells, B-cell-depleted T cells, or PBMCs.

CDR3 length: 15 residues. CDR1 SGHDT and CDR2 YYEEEE come from the germline V gene. Trimming removed 7 bases from V and 5 bases from J; junction bases left unmatched: 14. This clone is judged medium-sized. As processed by the authors: Amplification of reference gene primers provided the estimated nucleated cell counts. Method: immunoSEQ multiplex PCR; TCRdb's copy keeps in-frame clones and lacks some. V and J calls and clone size are copied from that table; D and trimming were computed from the DNA. The table records about 58,000 clones, approximately 86% of them present only once. Sequenced sample: peripheral blood. The TCR originated in a human donor with active COVID-19. The donor label of this sample is uncertain. The gene calls are TRBV5-6 and TRBJ1-2, with 7 bases that match TRBD1. The CDR3 sequence: CASQSGQRSRYGYTF. CDR3 nucleotide sequence: TGTGCCAGCCAGTCGGGACAGCGTTCCCGTTATGGCTACACCTTC.